The clone carrying this T cell receptor (beta chain) was seen many times. Its matching antigen is unknown. These data are taken from a study of early T cells in non-severe SARS-CoV-2 infection. Study details: From unsorted whole blood, bulk RNA was sequenced, and the chains remained unpaired.

Germline V gene sequence: CDR1 SGHTA, CDR2 FQGTGA. V lost 6 bases and J 0 bases, leaving 16 bases between the germline ends. The CDR3 runs to 16 residues. Overall study findings and caveats: Matches to VDJdb favored anti-spike CD8 responses and missed private and CD4 specificities.

Individual cDNA molecules each received unique molecular identifiers attached to them. TCRdb itself ran the 5' RACE reads through MiXCR, one entry per CDR3 protein. The repertoire holds roughly 80,000 distinct CDR3 sequences, 11% to 15% seen once, with around 3% in the top ten. This receptor was identified in an adult who was a healthcare worker with PCR-confirmed SARS-CoV-2 infection or an uninfected control (not recorded which). The J gene is TRBJ2-3, the V gene TRBV7-3; D possibly matches TRBD1 or TRBD2 (5 bases each). Material: whole blood. The CDR3 loop reads CASSSGRGLSTDTQYF. The CDR3 nucleotides read TGTGCCAGCAGTTCCGGACGGGGCCTCAGCACAGATACGCAGTATTTT.